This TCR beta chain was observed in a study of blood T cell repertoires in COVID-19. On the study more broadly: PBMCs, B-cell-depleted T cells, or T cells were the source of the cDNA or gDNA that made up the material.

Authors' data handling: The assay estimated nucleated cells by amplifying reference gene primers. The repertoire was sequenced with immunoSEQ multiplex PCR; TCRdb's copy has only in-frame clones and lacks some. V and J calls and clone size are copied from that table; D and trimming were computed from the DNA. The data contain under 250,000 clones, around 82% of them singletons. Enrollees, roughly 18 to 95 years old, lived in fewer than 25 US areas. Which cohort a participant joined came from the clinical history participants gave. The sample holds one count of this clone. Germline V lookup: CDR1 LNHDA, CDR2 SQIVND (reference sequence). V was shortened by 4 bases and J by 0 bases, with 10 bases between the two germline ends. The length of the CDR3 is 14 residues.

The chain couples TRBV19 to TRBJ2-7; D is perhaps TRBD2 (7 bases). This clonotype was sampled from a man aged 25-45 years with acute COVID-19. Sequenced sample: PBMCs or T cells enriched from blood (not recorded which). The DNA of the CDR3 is TGTGCCAGTAGTAGCGGGGGCCTCTCCTACGAGCAGTACTTC. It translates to CASSSGGLSYEQYF. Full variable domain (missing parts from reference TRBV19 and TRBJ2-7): DGGITQSPKYLFRKEGQNVTLSCEQNLNHDAMYWYRQDPGQGLRLIYYSQIVNDFQKGDIAEGYSVSREKKESFPLTVTSAQKNPTAFYLCASSSGGLSYEQYFGPGTRLTVT.